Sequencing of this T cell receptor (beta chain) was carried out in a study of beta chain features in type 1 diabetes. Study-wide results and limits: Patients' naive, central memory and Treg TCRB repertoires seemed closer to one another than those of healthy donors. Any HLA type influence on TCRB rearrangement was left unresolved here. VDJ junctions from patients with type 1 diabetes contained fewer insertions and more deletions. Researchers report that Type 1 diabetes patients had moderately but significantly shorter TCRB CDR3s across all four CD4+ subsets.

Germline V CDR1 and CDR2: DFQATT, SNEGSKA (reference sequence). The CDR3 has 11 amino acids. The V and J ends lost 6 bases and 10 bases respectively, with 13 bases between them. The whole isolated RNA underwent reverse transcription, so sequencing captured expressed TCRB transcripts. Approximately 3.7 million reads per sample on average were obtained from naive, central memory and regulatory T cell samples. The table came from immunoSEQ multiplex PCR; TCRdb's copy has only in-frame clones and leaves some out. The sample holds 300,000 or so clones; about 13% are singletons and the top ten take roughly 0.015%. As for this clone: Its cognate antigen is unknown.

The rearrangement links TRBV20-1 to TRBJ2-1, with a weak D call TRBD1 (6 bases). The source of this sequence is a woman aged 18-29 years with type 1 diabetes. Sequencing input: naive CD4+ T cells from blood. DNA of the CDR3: TGCAGTGCCGAGGAGAGGGGGGAGCAGTTCTTC. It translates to CSAEERGEQFF.